One T cell receptor (beta chain) is described in this entry. In the original analysis: Using reference gene primer amplification, nucleated cell counts were estimated. Sequencing used immunoSEQ multiplex PCR; TCRdb keeps in-frame clones, though not all of them. D and trimming were read from the DNA, whereas the V and J calls and clone size are those reported in that table. The data contain around 75,000 clones, 86% of them singletons. The source of the sample is a study of blood T cell repertoires in COVID-19. For the study at large: The origin of the acute and convalescent COVID-19 samples was the United States, Italy and Spain. T cells, B-cell-depleted T cells, or PBMCs supplied cDNA or gDNA.

V was trimmed by 4 bases and J by 6 bases, leaving 7 bases between them. The CDR3 runs 11 residues. Germline-derived CDR1 and CDR2 are SGHTA and FQGNSA. Sequenced input: peripheral blood. The TCR originated in a man aged 65-85 years with active COVID-19. V gene TRBV7-2 combines with J gene TRBJ2-7; D gene ambiguous. This chain's CDR3 is CASSSMREQYF. In DNA form, the CDR3 reads TGTGCCAGCAGCTCCATGCGCGAGCAGTACTTC.